The next 24 T cell receptor beta chains were all read from a single sample in a study of post-analysis software for immune sequencing data. For these TCRs, the target antigens are not known. Whole-study results and caveats: TRBV5-6, TRBV5-1 and TRBV20-1 were among a handful of TRBV segments more frequent in patients than controls.

The TCR beta cDNA libraries carried unique molecular identifiers. Each CDR3 protein gets one entry after TCRdb re-called the PCR reads with MiXCR. The sample shows fewer than 850,000 distinct CDR3 sequences, roughly 30% of them seen only once. Sequenced: blood. The receptors stem from a girl aged 10-17 years with multiple sclerosis.

This clonotype occurred a few times. The chain recombines TRBV2 with TRBJ2-5; D is undetermined. The CDR3 is 12 amino acids. Germline V lookup: CDR1 SNHLY, CDR2 FYNNEI. The V end lost 4 bases, the J end lost 3 bases, and 6 bases lay between the germline ends. The DNA for the CDR3 is TGTGCCAGCAGTGTCGCAGAAGAGACCCAGTACTTC. Amino acids: CASSVAEETQYF.

CDR3 in DNA: TGTGCCAGCAGTGAAGCTTGGACAGGGCTCTACGAGCAGTACTTC. It specifies CASSEAWTGLYEQYF. The chain joins TRBV6-1 to TRBJ2-7; 8 bases match TRBD1. J gave up 3 bases and V 0 bases, and 4 bases lay outside the gene matches. This CDR3 comprises 15 residues. Germline loops: CDR1 MNHNS, CDR2 SASEGT.

This clonotype was detected a few times. The chain links TRBV10-3 to TRBJ2-7; no definite D call. CDR3 length equals 14 residues. Trimming left V 10 bases short and J 2 bases short, with 18 bases between. Germline loops: CDR1 ENHRY, CDR2 SYGVKD. In DNA, the CDR3 is TGTGCCACTACTCCTCGGGCTTCTACCTACGAGCAGTACTTC. It codes for CATTPRASTYEQYF.

This sequence joins TRBV6-4 and TRBJ2-1; TRBD2 aligns across 12 bases. The V segment lost 6 bases and the J segment 2 bases; nucleotides outside the gene matches: 2. CDR1 is MRHNA, CDR2 SNTAGT, per germline. The CDR3 is 15 amino acids. DNA of the CDR3: TGTGCCAGCAGGAGGACTAGCGGGACCTACAATGAGCAGTTCTTC. It codes for CASRRTSGTYNEQFF.

This clonotype showed up just a few times. The gene calls are TRBV7-2 and TRBJ2-7; 10 nucleotides agree with TRBD1. V shed 2 bases, J shed 0 bases, and the junction held 4 bases outside the gene matches. The CDR3 extends over 16 amino acids. In germline, CDR1 is SGHTA, CDR2 FQGNSA. The CDR3: CASSLYGTGVSYEQYF. In nucleotides, the CDR3 is TGTGCCAGCAGCTTATACGGGACAGGGGTCTCCTACGAGCAGTACTTC.

On this clonotype: Because the CDR3 is missing its conserved closing phenylalanine or tryptophan, this is likely a read error. This chain connects TRBV5-1 to TRBJ1-1; 10 bases fit TRBD1. The germline gives CDR1 SGHRS, CDR2 YFSETQ. The CDR3 is made up of 15 amino acids. V trimming: 3 bases; J trimming: 0 bases; junction bases outside the gene matches: 2. CDR3 sequence: CASSSGTGVNTEAFL. The CDR3 coding sequence is TGCGCCAGCAGCTCTGGGACAGGGGTGAACACTGAAGCTTTCTTG.

The chain joins TRBV5-1 to TRBJ2-7; D is possibly TRBD1 (6 bases). Germline CDR1 SGHRS, CDR2 YFSETQ. The CDR3 runs 12 residues. Trimming shortened V by 4 bases and J by 7 bases, and 12 bases separated the two germline ends. This CDR3 reads CASSPTGQEQYF. As DNA, the CDR3 is TGCGCCAGCAGCCCCACCGGACAGGAGCAGTACTTC. Full variable domain (outside the CDR3, taken from reference TRBV5-1 and TRBJ2-7): KAGVTQTPRYLIKTRGQQVTLSCSPISGHRSVSWYQQTPGQGLQFLFEYFSETQRNKGNFPGRFSGRQFSNSRSEMNVSTLELGDSALYLCASSPTGQEQYFGPGTRLTVT.

The J gene is TRBJ2-1, the V gene TRBV9; TRBD1 might be the D (6 bases). Germline CDR1 and CDR2: SGDLS and YYNGEE. Trimming pared 3 bases from V and 8 bases from J, leaving 15 bases between. The CDR3 sequence is 14 residues long. The CDR3: CASSAPGHLYEQFF. The CDR3 DNA is TGTGCCAGCAGCGCCCCGGGACATCTCTATGAGCAGTTCTTC.

This clonotype came up a few times. The chain couples TRBV3-1 to TRBJ2-1; tentative D call: TRBD2 (6 bases). Trimming removed 0 bases from V and 1 base from J, with 10 bases in between. CDR1 is LGHDT and CDR2 is YNNKEL in the germline V gene (reference sequence). This CDR3 is built from 16 residues. CDR3 nucleotide sequence: TGTGCCAGCAGCCAAGAGCTAGCGTCATCCTACAATGAGCAGTTCTTC. It encodes CASSQELASSYNEQFF.

This clonotype has a handful of counts. This chain links TRBV20-1 with TRBJ1-2; D unresolved. The germline V gene has CDR1 DFQATT and CDR2 SNEGSKA (reference sequence). Trimming took 0 bases from V and 11 from J, leaving 10 bases between them. The CDR3 runs 11 residues. CDR3 DNA: TGCAGTGCTAGAGAACGGACCGGGTACACCTTC. Amino acid sequence: CSARERTGYTF.

This clonotype was observed a handful of times. V is TRBV10-3 and J is TRBJ2-7; D unresolved. V lost 7 bases to trimming and J lost 0 bases, with 13 bases between them. CDR1 is ENHRY, CDR2 SYGVKD, per germline. The CDR3 is made up of 14 amino acids. DNA of the CDR3: TGTGCCATCACAGCTTGGGCAGGCTCCTACGAGCAGTACTTC. This translates into CAITAWAGSYEQYF.

This clonotype was counted a single time. One end of the junction fails to match germline, which may point to a read error. The J gene is TRBJ2-2, the V gene TRBV4-1, with D hard to call. Germline lookup yields CDR1 MGHRA and CDR2 YSYEKL. The CDR3 extends over 16 amino acids. CDR3 protein: CAGSQRNVGNTGELFF. CDR3 DNA sequence: TGCGCCGGCAGCCAAAGGAATGTAGGAAACACCGGGGAGCTGTTTTTT.

This chain connects TRBV28 to TRBJ1-2; D possibly corresponds to TRBD1 (5 bases). In germline, CDR1 is MDHEN, CDR2 SYDVKM. V was trimmed by 4 bases and J by 13 bases, leaving 22 bases between them. The CDR3 spans 14 residues. CDR3 nucleotide sequence: TGTGCCAGCAGTTCCCACCTTATGGACAACTTCTTCACCTTC. Encoded protein: CASSSHLMDNFFTF.

This chain connects TRBV27 to TRBJ2-7; 8 bases align to TRBD2. Germline CDR1 MNHEY, CDR2 SMNVEV (reference sequence). CDR3 size: 15 residues. V gave up 5 bases and J gave up 2 bases; unmatched junction bases: 8. CDR3 loop: CASSGIAGHTYEQYF. The CDR3 DNA reads as TGTGCCAGCAGTGGGATAGCGGGACACACCTACGAGCAGTACTTC.

This clonotype was counted at least ten times. CDR3 coding DNA: TGTGCCAGCAGCTTGGAAGTGGGGGCCTTCTACGAGCAGTACTTC. It translates to CASSLEVGAFYEQYF. The rearrangement links TRBV5-5 to TRBJ2-7; D may be TRBD1 (6 bases). The CDR3 spans 15 residues. V lost 0 bases, J lost 3 bases, and 13 bases lay in between. CDR1 and CDR2 (germline): SGHKS, YYEKEE (reference sequence).

This chain links TRBV20-1 with TRBJ1-2; D call uncertain. V gave up 3 bases and J gave up 4 bases, with 24 bases separating them. CDR1 is DFQATT, CDR2 SNEGSKA, per germline (reference sequence). The CDR3 sequence is 17 residues long. CDR3 residues: CSASPRTTIGKIYGYTF. DNA for the CDR3: TGCAGTGCTAGCCCCCGAACCACAATAGGGAAAATCTATGGCTACACCTTC.

The chain carries TRBV25-1 and TRBJ1-1; D unclear. The CDR3 spans 14 residues. V was clipped by 3 bases and J by 0 bases, with 8 bases between them. Looked up from germline, CDR1 is MGHDK and CDR2 is SYGVNS. The CDR3 region is CASSDRVMNTEAFF. The CDR3, as DNA: TGTGCCAGCAGTGATCGTGTTATGAACACTGAAGCTTTCTTT.

Ten or more counts support this clonotype. The chain has TRBV6-5 and TRBJ1-2, with 7 nucleotides matching TRBD1. This CDR3 region has 15 residues. Per the germline V gene, CDR1 is MNHEY and CDR2 is SVGAGI. Trimming took 0 bases from V and 4 from J; bases not matched to a gene: 5. The CDR3 here is CASSYSRDSSYGYTF. As DNA, the CDR3 is TGTGCCAGCAGTTACTCGAGGGACAGCTCCTATGGCTACACCTTC.

This chain connects TRBV19 to TRBJ2-3; D is unclear. The CDR3 length is 13 residues. V lost 6 bases, J lost 14 bases, and 21 bases lay in between. Germline V gene data show CDR1 as LNHDA and CDR2 as SQIVND (reference sequence). CDR3: CASSTALSFVLYF. The CDR3 nucleotides read TGTGCCAGTAGCACCGCGTTGAGTTTTGTGCTGTATTTT.

CDR3 DNA sequence: TGCAGTGCGGGGCAGGGATATGGCTACACCTTC. It encodes CSAGQGYGYTF. V usage is TRBV20-1 and J usage is TRBJ1-2; a possible D gene is TRBD1 (5 bases). CDR3 size: 11 residues. Germline V gene sequence: CDR1 DFQATT, CDR2 SNEGSKA (reference sequence). V lost 6 bases and J lost 5, with 10 bases in between.

The chain combines TRBV7-9 with TRBJ2-7, with a tentative D call TRBD1 (6 bases). Germline values: CDR1 SEHNR, CDR2 FQNEAQ (reference sequence). The CDR3 is 13 amino acids. V shed 1 base and J shed 5 bases, with 9 bases lying between them. The CDR3 DNA reads TGTGCCAGCAGCTTAGGGGGGCCACACGAGCAGTACTTC. Protein product: CASSLGGPHEQYF.

This clonotype was recorded a few times. This rearrangement joins TRBV4-3 to TRBJ2-1, with TRBD2 matching over 10 bases. CDR3 size: 19 residues. Trimming removed 0 bases from V and 0 bases from J; junction bases left unmatched: 8. Germline CDR1 and CDR2: LGHNA and YSLEER. The CDR3 bases are TGCGCCAGCAGCCAAGAGACTAGCGGGCCCTTTAGCTCCTACAATGAGCAGTTCTTC. Its translation: CASSQETSGPFSSYNEQFF.

This clonotype was seen a handful of times. The chain joins TRBV7-2 to TRBJ2-3; D uncertain. Trimming cost V 1 base and J 5 bases, with 13 bases left between them. This CDR3 is built from 15 residues. Germline lookup yields CDR1 SGHTA and CDR2 FQGNSA. CDR3 region: CASSLGARREDTQYF. CDR3 DNA sequence: TGTGCCAGCAGCTTAGGGGCACGGCGCGAAGATACGCAGTATTTT.

This rearrangement joins TRBV15 to TRBJ2-7, with 7 bases aligning to TRBD1. Germline V CDR1 and CDR2: LNHNV, YYDKDF (reference sequence). The CDR3 is 16 amino acids. J lost 3 bases, V lost 3 bases, and 11 bases had no gene match. In DNA, the CDR3 is TGTGCCACCAGCAGCCCCCCAAACCGGGACAGCTACGAGCAGTACTTC. Encoded protein: CATSSPPNRDSYEQYF.